Listed here is a single T cell receptor beta chain. The antigen is not known. These data come from a study of OX40 agonist ivuxolimab in advanced cancers. Study summary: The patients got ivuxolimab, which is an agonistic anti-OX40 (CD134) antibody.

The assay was immunoSEQ multiplex PCR, and TCRdb's table has in-frame clones only and misses some. The sample has some 14,000 clones; nearly 80% are singletons. Study conclusions and caveats: The authors did not determine the antigen specificity of the expanded peripheral T cells. At 0.1 to 3.0 mg/kg and by week 6, CD4+ and CD8+ T cells in the blood had expanded clonally. Researchers report that CD8+ T cells had, on average, more expanded clones than CD4+.

The CDR3 runs 15 residues. J lost 1 base, V lost 5 bases, and 3 bases had no gene match. CDR1 is MDHEN, CDR2 SYDVKM, per germline. The source is an adult with an advanced solid tumor such as melanoma, head and neck, liver or kidney cancer. Specimen: CD4+ or CD8+ T cells sorted from blood, collected in a trial of the OX40 agonist ivuxolimab. V gene TRBV28 combines with J gene TRBJ1-5; 9 nucleotides align to TRBD1. CDR3 loop: CASSAGQGSNQPQHF. The CDR3, as DNA: TGTGCCAGCAGTGCGGGACAGGGAAGCAATCAGCCCCAGCATTTT.